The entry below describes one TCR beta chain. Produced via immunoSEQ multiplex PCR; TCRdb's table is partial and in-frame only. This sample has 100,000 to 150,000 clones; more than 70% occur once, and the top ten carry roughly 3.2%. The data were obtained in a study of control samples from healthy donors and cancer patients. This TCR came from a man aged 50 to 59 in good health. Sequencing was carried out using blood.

CDR3 in amino acids: CASSYSYSGVTDTQYF. The CDR3 DNA follows: TGTGCCAGCAGTTACTCGTATAGCGGGGTCACAGATACGCAGTATTTT. V gene TRBV6-5 combines with J gene TRBJ2-3; 8 nucleotides align to TRBD2. This CDR3 spans 16 amino acids. V shed 0 bases and J 2 bases; nucleotides not matched to a gene: 4. Germline V gene sequence: CDR1 MNHEY, CDR2 SVGAGI.